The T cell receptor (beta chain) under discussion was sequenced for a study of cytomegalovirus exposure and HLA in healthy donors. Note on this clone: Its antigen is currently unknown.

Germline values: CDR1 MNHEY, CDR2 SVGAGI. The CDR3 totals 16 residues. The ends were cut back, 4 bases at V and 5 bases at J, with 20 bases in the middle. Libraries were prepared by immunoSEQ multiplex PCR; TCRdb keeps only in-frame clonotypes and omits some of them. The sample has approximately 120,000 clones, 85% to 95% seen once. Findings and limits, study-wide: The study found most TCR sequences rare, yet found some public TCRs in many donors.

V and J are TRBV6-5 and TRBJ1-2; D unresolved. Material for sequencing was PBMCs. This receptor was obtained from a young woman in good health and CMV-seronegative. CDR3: CASSSRLYEGGYGYTF. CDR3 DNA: TGTGCCAGCAGTTCCAGGTTATATGAGGGAGGATATGGCTACACCTTC.